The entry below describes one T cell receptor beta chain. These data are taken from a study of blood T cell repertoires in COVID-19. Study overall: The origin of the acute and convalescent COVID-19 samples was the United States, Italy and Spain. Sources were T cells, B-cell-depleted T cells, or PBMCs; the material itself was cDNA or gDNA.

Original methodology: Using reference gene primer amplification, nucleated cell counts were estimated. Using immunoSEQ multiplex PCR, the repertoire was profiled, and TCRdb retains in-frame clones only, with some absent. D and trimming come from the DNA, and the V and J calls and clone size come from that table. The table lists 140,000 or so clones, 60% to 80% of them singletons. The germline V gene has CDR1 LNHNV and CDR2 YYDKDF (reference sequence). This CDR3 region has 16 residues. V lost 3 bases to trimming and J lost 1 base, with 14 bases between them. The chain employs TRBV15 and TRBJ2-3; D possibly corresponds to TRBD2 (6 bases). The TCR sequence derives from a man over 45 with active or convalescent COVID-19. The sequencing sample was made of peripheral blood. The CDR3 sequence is CATSRELGTGTDTQYF. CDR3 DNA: TGTGCCACCAGCAGGGAATTGGGGACTGGCACAGATACGCAGTATTTT.